One sample yielded the 2 T cell receptor beta chains listed below, sequenced in a study of a mutant IDH1 vaccine in newly diagnosed glioma. No antigen has been identified for these receptors. The data were produced by immunoSEQ multiplex PCR, yet TCRdb's version contains in-frame clones alone and is incomplete. The sample comprises about 41,000 clones, around 78% of which are singletons, and around 6.5% rests with the top ten. Specified time point: week 23, last vaccination. Vaccine doses each comprised 300 ug of mutant IDH1 20-mer peptide, with topical imiquimod. This sample comprised PBMCs, obtained from a glioma patient whose treatment included an IDH1 peptide vaccine. These receptors were taken from a middle-aged woman with glioma. Some clones in this sample may be carry-over from other donors' samples.

This sequence joins TRBV4-2 and TRBJ1-5, with 9 bases lining up with TRBD1. The CDR3 covers 17 residues. CDR1 LGHNA and CDR2 YNFKEQ come from the germline V gene. Losses at the gene ends were 0 bases for V and 7 bases for J; bases not matched to a gene: 10. DNA of the CDR3: TGTGCCAGCAGCCAAGAGCTCTACAGGGGGCTGGAACAGCCCCAGCATTTT. It yields the protein CASSQELYRGLEQPQHF.

V is TRBV19 and J is TRBJ1-1, with a tentative D call TRBD1 (6 bases). This CDR3 comprises 13 residues. Germline CDR1 is LNHDA and CDR2 is SQIVND (reference sequence). V lost 5 bases and J lost 1, with 8 bases in between. CDR3 region: CASSSQGNTEAFF. The CDR3 nucleotides read TGTGCCAGTAGTTCACAGGGGAACACTGAAGCTTTCTTT.